This entry lists 15 T cell receptor beta chains sequenced from one sample in a study of T cells after yellow fever vaccination. TCRdb re-called the 5' RACE reads with MiXCR, one entry per CDR3 protein. The sample holds 230,000 or so distinct CDR3 sequences; roughly 6.2% are singletons and the top ten take roughly 1%. Sequencing was performed on CD4+ T cells sorted from PBMCs, taken on the day of the yellow fever booster vaccination. The receptors shown here come from a man aged 25-45 years who received the YFV17D yellow fever vaccine.

This clonotype was picked up a small number of times. The chain employs TRBV7-9 and TRBJ2-1, with 9 bases aligning to TRBD2. After removal of 3 bases from V and 10 bases from J, the junction contained 4 bases not matched to a gene. CDR1 and CDR2 from the germline V gene are SEHNR and FQNEAQ (reference sequence). The CDR3 is 13 residues long. CDR3 coding DNA: TGTGCCAGCAGCTTGACTAGCGGTGGGGAGCAGTTCTTC. It codes for CASSLTSGGEQFF. Using reference TRBV7-9 and TRBJ2-1 for the parts outside the CDR3, the full variable domain is DTGVSQNPRHKITKRGQNVTFRCDPISEHNRLYWYRQTLGQGPEFLTYFQNEAQLEKSRLLSDRFSAERPKGSFSTLEIQRTEQGDSAMYLCASSLTSGGEQFFGPGTRLTVL.

The CDR3 protein is CASSLPGGGETQYF. Here the CDR3 DNA reads TGTGCCAGCAGCTTACCAGGGGGGGGGGAGACCCAGTACTTC. The chain uses TRBV7-2 and TRBJ2-5; D possibly matches TRBD1 or TRBD2 (7 bases each). Germline V gives CDR1 SGHTA, CDR2 FQGNSA. The CDR3 spans 14 residues. V lost 2 bases and J lost 5, with 12 bases in between.

This clonotype was recorded a few times. The CDR3 bases are TGCAGTGCTAGAGATAAACAGTCTGAAGCTTTCTTT. Its translation is CSARDKQSEAFF. The chain couples TRBV20-1 to TRBJ1-1, with no clear D. Germline-derived CDR1 and CDR2 are DFQATT and SNEGSKA (reference sequence). Trimming took off 0 bases at V and 6 bases at J, with 8 bases between the two ends. The CDR3 sequence is 12 residues long.

This chain connects TRBV5-1 to TRBJ2-2; unclear D gene. V lost 2 bases to trimming and J lost 5 bases, with 7 bases between them. Per germline, CDR1 SGHRS and CDR2 YFSETQ. This CDR3 region has 13 residues. In nucleotides, the CDR3 is TGCGCCAGCAGCTTCGATAGTACCGGGGAGCTGTTTTTT. This gives the protein CASSFDSTGELFF.

This clonotype was counted many times. The chain recombines TRBV5-1 with TRBJ2-4, with 15 bases fitting TRBD2. J lost 7 bases, V lost 0 bases, and 2 bases had no gene match. CDR1 and CDR2 from the germline V gene are SGHRS and YFSETQ. This CDR3 region has 16 residues. The CDR3 DNA is TGCGCCAGCAGCTTGGCTGGGACTAGCGGGAGGAACATTCAGTACTTC. It encodes CASSLAGTSGRNIQYF.

This clonotype was counted a few times. The chain links TRBV5-1 to TRBJ2-5; D gene unclear. V was clipped by 1 base and J by 4 bases, with 11 bases between them. The CDR3 consists of 14 residues. Germline values: CDR1 SGHRS, CDR2 YFSETQ. The CDR3 nucleotides read TGCGCCAGCAGCTTGATTAGTCTAGGAGAGACCCAGTACTTC. Translated, it gives CASSLISLGETQYF.

Ten or more counts support this clonotype. The J gene is TRBJ2-1, the V gene TRBV7-9; weak D call: TRBD1 (7 bases). This CDR3 is built from 16 residues. V lost 3 bases and J 4 bases, leaving 16 bases between the germline ends. CDR1 and CDR2 from the germline V gene are SEHNR and FQNEAQ (reference sequence). CDR3 sequence reads: CASSLRGDRGYNEQFF. The CDR3 coding sequence is TGTGCCAGCAGCTTGAGGGGGGACAGAGGATACAATGAGCAGTTCTTC.

This clonotype was picked up one time. At one end the junction does not follow the germline gene, possibly because of a read error. The V and J genes are TRBV20-1 and TRBJ2-3; D may be TRBD1 or TRBD2 (5 bases each). CDR3 length: 17 amino acids. Germline loops: CDR1 DFQATT, CDR2 SNEGSKA (reference sequence). The CDR3 nucleotides are TGCTGTGCTTGGGGGTTTGGGAAGGGATTAAGTGCAGATACGCAGTATTTT. Amino acids: CCAWGFGKGLSADTQYF.

This clonotype has at least ten counts. V and J are TRBV27 and TRBJ2-5, with TRBD2 matching over 7 bases. CDR1 MNHEY and CDR2 SMNVEV come from the germline V gene (reference sequence). The V gene end was trimmed by 7 bases and the J gene end by 3 bases; junction bases not matched to a gene: 8. CDR3 length: 14 amino acids. The CDR3 sequence is CASKGRDYEETQYF. The CDR3 DNA sequence: TGTGCCAGCAAGGGCCGGGACTATGAAGAGACCCAGTACTTC.

This clonotype was observed at least ten times. The genes are TRBV5-1 and TRBJ2-3; 8 nucleotides agree with TRBD1. Germline-derived CDR1 and CDR2 are SGHRS and YFSETQ. V was pared by 3 bases and J by 4 bases, with 7 bases of the junction left unmatched. The CDR3 runs 15 residues. The CDR3 region has the DNA TGCGCCAGCAGCTCGGACAGGGCGAGGGCAGATACGCAGTATTTT. It yields the protein CASSSDRARADTQYF.

A few counts support this clonotype. The CDR3: CASRPTSGENYEQYF. The CDR3 region has the DNA TGTGCCAGCAGGCCTACTAGCGGGGAGAACTACGAGCAGTACTTC. J is TRBJ2-7 and V is TRBV12-3 or TRBV12-4; TRBD2 matches at 10 bases. V shed 6 bases, J shed 3 bases, and the junction held 8 bases outside the gene matches. There are 15 residues in the CDR3.

This clonotype has only a few counts. This chain joins TRBV7-2 and TRBJ2-1, with 9 bases fitting TRBD2. The CDR3 runs 18 residues. Germline loops: CDR1 SGHTA, CDR2 FQGNSA. V was pared by 0 bases and J by 2 bases, with 8 bases of the junction left unmatched. The CDR3 sequence is CASSLARGAGGPYNEQFF. The CDR3 region has the DNA TGTGCCAGCAGCTTAGCGCGGGGAGCGGGAGGTCCCTACAATGAGCAGTTCTTC.

In its sample, this clonotype was seen many times. The chain has TRBV12-3 or TRBV12-4 and TRBJ2-1; 8 positions match TRBD2. The CDR3 contains 13 residues. Trimming took 1 base from V and 9 from J; bases not matched to a gene: 2. CDR3: CASSLEAGGEQFF. The CDR3 DNA sequence: TGTGCCAGCAGTTTAGAGGCGGGAGGTGAGCAGTTCTTC.

Ten or more counts support this clonotype. The V and J genes are TRBV5-1 and TRBJ1-1; D might be TRBD1 (5 bases). CDR3 size: 15 residues. Germline CDR1 SGHRS, CDR2 YFSETQ. V lost 4 bases to trimming and J lost 3 bases, with 16 bases between them. The CDR3 sequence is CASSDDGGVHTEAFF. Here the CDR3 DNA reads TGCGCCAGCAGCGACGATGGGGGGGTTCACACTGAAGCTTTCTTT.

A remark on this clonotype: This may come from a read error, since a much larger clone is one base off. The gene calls are TRBV5-5 and TRBJ2-1, with D perhaps given as TRBD1 or TRBD2 (5 bases each). Germline V CDR1 and CDR2: SGHKS, YYEKEE (reference sequence). CDR3 length: 15 residues. CDR3 DNA: TGTGCCAGCAGACCCGGGACGAGCTCCTACAGTGAGCAGTTCTTC. It encodes CASRPGTSSYSEQFF.